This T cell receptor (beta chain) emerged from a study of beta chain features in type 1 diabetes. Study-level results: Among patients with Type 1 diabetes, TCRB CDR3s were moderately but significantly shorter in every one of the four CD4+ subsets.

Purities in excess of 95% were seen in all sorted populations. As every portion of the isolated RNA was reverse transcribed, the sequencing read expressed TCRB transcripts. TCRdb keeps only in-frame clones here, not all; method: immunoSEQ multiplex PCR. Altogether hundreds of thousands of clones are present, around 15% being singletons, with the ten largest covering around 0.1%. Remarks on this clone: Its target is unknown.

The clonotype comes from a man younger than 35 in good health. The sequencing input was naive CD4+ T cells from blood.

This CDR3 reads CASSFGGADTQYF. The CDR3 region has the DNA TGTGCCAGCAGCTTCGGGGGTGCAGATACGCAGTATTTT. The chain carries TRBV7-2 and TRBJ2-3; tentative D call: TRBD2 (6 bases). The V and J ends lost 3 bases and 4 bases respectively, with 8 bases between them. The germline V gene encodes CDR1 SGHTA and CDR2 FQGNSA. CDR3 length: 13 residues.